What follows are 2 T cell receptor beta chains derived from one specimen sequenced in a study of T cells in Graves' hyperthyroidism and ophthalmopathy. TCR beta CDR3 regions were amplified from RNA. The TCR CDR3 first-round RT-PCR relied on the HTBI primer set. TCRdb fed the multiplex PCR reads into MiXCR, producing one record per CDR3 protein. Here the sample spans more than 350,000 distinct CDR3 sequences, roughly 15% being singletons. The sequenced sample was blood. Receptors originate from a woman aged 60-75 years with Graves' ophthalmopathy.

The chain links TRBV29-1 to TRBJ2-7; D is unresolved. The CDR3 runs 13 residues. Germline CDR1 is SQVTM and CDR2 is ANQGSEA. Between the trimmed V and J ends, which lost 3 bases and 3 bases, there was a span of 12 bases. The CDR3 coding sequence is TGCAGCGTTGAGGACCCCTTTGACTACGAGCAGTACTTC. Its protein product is CSVEDPFDYEQYF.

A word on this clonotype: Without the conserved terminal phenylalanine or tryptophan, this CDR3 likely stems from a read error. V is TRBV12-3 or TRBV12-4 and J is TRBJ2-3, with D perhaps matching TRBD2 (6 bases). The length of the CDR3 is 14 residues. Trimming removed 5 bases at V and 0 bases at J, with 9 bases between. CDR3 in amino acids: CASSLGTSTDTQYL. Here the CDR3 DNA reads TGTGCCAGCAGTCTCGGGACTAGCACAGATACGCAGTATCTT.